These 26 T cell receptor beta chains were all obtained from the same sample, sequenced in a study of blood T cell repertoires in COVID-19. The method was immunoSEQ multiplex PCR; TCRdb's version includes in-frame clones alone and lacks a portion of them. Among 450,000 to 500,000 clones listed, roughly 90% were seen once. The sample was PBMCs or T cells enriched from blood (not recorded which). The receptors were sampled from a woman in her late teens or twenties who had recovered from COVID-19.

The V gene is TRBV5-1, the J gene TRBJ2-3; D not resolved. The CDR3 covers 14 residues. The germline V gene encodes CDR1 SGHRS and CDR2 YFSETQ. Trimming took off 2 bases at V and 7 bases at J, with 14 bases between the two ends. In DNA form, the CDR3 reads TGCGCCAGCAGCTTTGACACGAACGTGAATACGCAGTATTTT. Its protein product is CASSFDTNVNTQYF.

CDR3 coding DNA: TGCGCCAGCAGCCAGGGACAGGGAACCAACTATGGCTACACCTTC. This codes for CASSQGQGTNYGYTF. J is TRBJ1-2 and V is TRBV4-1; TRBD1 agrees at 9 bases. The V gene end was trimmed by 3 bases and the J gene end by 2 bases; junction bases not matched to a gene: 4. The CDR3 covers 15 residues. CDR1 is MGHRA and CDR2 is YSYEKL in the germline V gene.

The genes are TRBV12-5 and TRBJ2-7; TRBD1 might be the D (6 bases). The germline V and J ends were trimmed by 4 bases and 5 bases, with 12 bases remaining between them. The CDR3 sequence is 13 residues long. In germline, CDR1 is LGHNT, CDR2 FRNRAP. CDR3 sequence reads: CASGSRGDNEQYF. The CDR3 region has the DNA TGTGCTAGTGGTTCCAGGGGCGACAACGAGCAGTACTTC. Full variable domain (rest looked up from reference TRBV12-5 and TRBJ2-7): DARVTQTPRHKVTEMGQEVTMRCQPILGHNTVFWYRQTMMQGLELLAYFRNRAPLDDSGMPKDRFSAEMPDATLATLKIQPSEPRDSAVYFCASGSRGDNEQYFGPGTRLTVT.

The chain couples TRBV5-6 to TRBJ2-7; 7 nucleotides match TRBD2. The CDR3 has 16 residues. The ends lost 4 bases at V and 0 bases at J; junction bases unmatched: 10. Germline assignment: CDR1 SGHDT and CDR2 YYEEEE. The CDR3 sequence is CASSPGGGDYSYEQYF. CDR3 DNA: TGTGCCAGCAGCCCCGGCGGCGGGGACTACTCCTACGAGCAGTACTTC. The complete variable domain, with remaining parts taken from reference TRBV5-6 and TRBJ2-7, reads DAGVTQSPTHLIKTRGQQVTLRCSPKSGHDTVSWYQQALGQGPQFIFQYYEEEERQRGNFPDRFSGHQFPNYSSELNVNALLLGDSALYLCASSPGGGDYSYEQYFGPGTRLTVT.

The chain employs TRBV28 and TRBJ2-7; 9 bases are a match to TRBD1. Germline CDR1 MDHEN, CDR2 SYDVKM. This CDR3 comprises 14 residues. After removal of 5 bases from V and 2 bases from J, the junction contained 4 bases not matched to a gene. The CDR3 bases are TGTGCCAGCAGTGGACAGGGGTCGACCTACGAGCAGTACTTC. As protein: CASSGQGSTYEQYF.

The chain couples TRBV28 to TRBJ1-3; possibly TRBD1 for D (5 bases). This CDR3 comprises 11 residues. Per the germline V gene, CDR1 is MDHEN and CDR2 is SYDVKM. The germline V and J ends were trimmed by 6 bases and 5 bases, with 5 bases remaining between them. This CDR3 is CASRGRNTIYF. The CDR3, as DNA: TGTGCCAGCAGGGGGCGAAACACCATATATTTT.

The chain couples TRBV5-6 to TRBJ2-7, with TRBD1 matching 9 bases. V was clipped by 4 bases and J by 5 bases; unmatched bases: 7. The germline gives CDR1 SGHDT, CDR2 YYEEEE. The CDR3 loop spans 14 amino acids. In nucleotides, the CDR3 is TGTGCCAGCAGCAATCCGGGACAGGGAAACGAGCAGTACTTC. As protein: CASSNPGQGNEQYF.

This clone was seen only a few times. This CDR3 is CASSLSGTLEEQFF. The CDR3 DNA is TGCGCCAGCAGCTTATCCGGGACACTGGAAGAGCAGTTCTTC. The chain is built from TRBV5-1 and TRBJ2-1; D perhaps matches TRBD1 (6 bases). The CDR3 has 14 residues. Germline loops: CDR1 SGHRS, CDR2 YFSETQ. Trimming removed 2 bases from V and 10 bases from J, with 16 bases in between. The full variable domain, completed using reference TRBV5-1 and TRBJ2-1, is KAGVTQTPRYLIKTRGQQVTLSCSPISGHRSVSWYQQTPGQGLQFLFEYFSETQRNKGNFPGRFSGRQFSNSRSEMNVSTLELGDSALYLCASSLSGTLEEQFFGPGTRLTVL.

The rearrangement links TRBV5-1 to TRBJ1-1, with D maybe TRBD1 (5 bases). The CDR3 spans 16 residues. The germline CDR1 and CDR2 sequences are SGHRS and YFSETQ. Between the trimmed V and J ends, which lost 3 bases and 2 bases, there was a span of 17 bases. Here the CDR3 reads CASSSRGGADNTEAFF. The CDR3 region has the DNA TGCGCCAGCAGCTCCCGTGGTGGGGCTGACAACACTGAAGCTTTCTTT.

The chain uses TRBV20-1 and TRBJ2-7; 7 bases line up with TRBD1. With V trimmed by 3 bases and J by 3 bases, 11 bases remained unmatched. In germline, CDR1 is DFQATT, CDR2 SNEGSKA (reference sequence). The length of the CDR3 is 15 residues. CDR3: CSASPRTGWNYEQYF. In DNA, the CDR3 is TGCAGTGCTAGTCCCCGGACAGGCTGGAACTACGAGCAGTACTTC.

V is TRBV19 and J is TRBJ1-2, with TRBD1 identical over 8 bases. Germline V gene lookup returns CDR1 LNHDA and CDR2 SQIVND (reference sequence). The CDR3 covers 14 residues. The trim removed 5 bases at V and 10 bases at J, leaving 12 bases unmatched. The DNA for the CDR3 is TGTGCCAGTAGTGCAGGACAGGGTTTGGGACTCTACACCTTC. Translated, it gives CASSAGQGLGLYTF.

This clone was observed a single time. V is TRBV14 and J is TRBJ1-1, with D unresolved. The CDR3 length is 12 residues. Germline loops: CDR1 SGHDN, CDR2 FVKESK. V was pared by 0 bases and J by 13 bases, with 12 bases between. CDR3 in amino acids: CASSQDGRLVFF. Written as DNA, the CDR3 is TGTGCCAGCAGCCAAGATGGACGACTAGTTTTCTTT.

The rearrangement links TRBV5-1 to TRBJ2-2; the D gene is possibly TRBD1 (6 bases). The CDR3 is 13 residues long. The ends were cut back, 5 bases at V and 6 bases at J, with 11 bases in the middle. Per germline, CDR1 SGHRS and CDR2 YFSETQ. The CDR3 DNA sequence: TGCGCCAGCAGTCGGACAGTTGCCGGGGAGCTGTTTTTT. Translating gives CASSRTVAGELFF.

This rearrangement joins TRBV19 to TRBJ2-1; possibly TRBD1 for D (5 bases). CDR1 and CDR2 from the germline V gene are LNHDA and SQIVND (reference sequence). The CDR3 runs 14 residues. Between the trimmed V and J ends, which lost 3 bases and 7 bases, there was a span of 13 bases. CDR3 region: CASSMGRSVNEQFF. CDR3 coding DNA: TGTGCCAGTAGTATGGGGCGTTCGGTTAATGAGCAGTTCTTC.

J is TRBJ1-1 and V is TRBV6-6, with D possibly being TRBD1 (6 bases). V dropped 2 bases and J dropped 5 bases, with 12 bases sitting between them. This CDR3 is built from 14 residues. Germline loops: CDR1 MNHNY, CDR2 SVGAGI (reference sequence). The CDR3 DNA reads TGTGCCAGCAGTTACAGGCCGGACAGTACTGAAGCTTTCTTT. Amino acids: CASSYRPDSTEAFF.

V usage is TRBV5-1 and J usage is TRBJ2-7; a possible D gene is TRBD1 (5 bases). This CDR3 is 15 amino acids long. V dropped 0 bases and J dropped 3 bases, with 13 bases sitting between them. Looked up from germline, CDR1 is SGHRS and CDR2 is YFSETQ. The DNA for the CDR3 is TGCGCCAGCAGCTTGGCCTCGACAGAGTACTACGAGCAGTACTTC. Translated: CASSLASTEYYEQYF.

About this clone itself: Other DNA sequences in this specimen translate into the identical CDR3. This chain joins TRBV3-1 (or the pseudogene TRBV3-2) and TRBJ1-5; possibly TRBD1 for D (6 bases). The CDR3 totals 14 residues. Germline loops: CDR1 LGHDT, CDR2 YNNKEL (reference sequence). Trimming pared 2 bases from V and 2 bases from J, leaving 7 bases between. CDR3 sequence: CASSQSGGNQPQHF. CDR3 coding DNA: TGTGCCAGCAGCCAATCAGGGGGCAATCAGCCCCAGCATTTT.

This clone was counted a single time. CDR3 sequence (DNA): TGTGCCAGCAGCTTCCCGGGACAGGAAGAGACCCAGTACTTC. This codes for CASSFPGQEETQYF. The rearrangement joins TRBV5-8 to TRBJ2-5; the match to TRBD1 covers 8 bases. CDR1 and CDR2 (germline): SGHTS, YDEGEE. CDR3 length: 14 amino acids. V lost 2 bases, J lost 3 bases, and 3 bases stayed unmatched.

This CDR3 reads CASSGDTEMGYTF. Written as DNA, the CDR3 is TGTGCCAGCAGCGGGGACACGGAAATGGGCTACACCTTC. V gene TRBV6-5 combines with J gene TRBJ1-2; weak D call: TRBD1 (6 bases). This CDR3 region has 13 residues. Trimming removed 6 bases from V and 8 bases from J, with 16 bases in between. CDR1 and CDR2 (germline): MNHEY, SVGAGI.

V gene TRBV30 combines with J gene TRBJ2-1; TRBD2 might be the D (6 bases). Per the germline V gene, CDR1 is GTSNPN and CDR2 is SVGIG (reference sequence). This CDR3 contains 14 residues. The germline V and J ends were trimmed by 8 bases and 5 bases, with 19 bases remaining between them. CDR3 protein: CAGRVLAKHNEQFF. Here the CDR3 DNA reads TGTGCCGGAAGGGTACTAGCCAAACACAATGAGCAGTTCTTC.

The chain uses TRBV6-2 or TRBV6-3 and TRBJ1-5; 9 positions agree with TRBD1. This CDR3 contains 15 residues. Trimming took 2 bases from V and 6 from J; bases not matched to a gene: 5. CDR1 and CDR2 from the germline V gene are MNHEY and SVGEGT. This CDR3 is CASSYPTGGSQPQHF. In DNA form, the CDR3 reads TGTGCCAGCAGTTACCCAACAGGGGGCAGTCAGCCCCAGCATTTT.

This chain joins TRBV5-4 and TRBJ2-2; possibly TRBD2 for D (7 bases). The CDR3 has 15 residues. From germline, CDR1 is SGHNT and CDR2 YYREEE (reference sequence). V lost 4 bases and J lost 7, with 17 bases in between. CDR3 sequence: CASSARGPGIGELFF. CDR3 in DNA: TGTGCCAGCAGCGCGCGGGGGCCAGGGATCGGGGAGCTGTTTTTT.

The rearrangement uses TRBV12-3 or TRBV12-4 and TRBJ1-1; no definite D call. With 5 bases removed from V and 7 bases from J, the gap between germline ends came to 11 bases. This CDR3 has 12 amino acids. CDR3 bases: TGTGCCAGCAGTGGCCTCATTGGTGAAGCTTTCTTT. This sequence encodes CASSGLIGEAFF.

The V and J genes are TRBV30 and TRBJ1-3; D remains ambiguous. The V end lost 2 bases, the J end lost 8 bases, and 13 bases lay between the germline ends. Per germline, CDR1 GTSNPN and CDR2 SVGIG (reference sequence). The length of the CDR3 is 13 residues. CDR3 loop: CAWSKGGRDTIYF. The CDR3 DNA is TGTGCCTGGAGTAAGGGCGGGAGGGACACCATATATTTT.

The chain carries TRBV19 and TRBJ2-3; 8 bases match TRBD2. Per germline, CDR1 LNHDA and CDR2 SQIVND (reference sequence). The CDR3 covers 17 residues. V gave up 1 base and J gave up 4 bases; unmatched junction bases: 10. CDR3 coding DNA: TGTGCCAGTAGTATAGTCGGGACTAGAGGCGGGCCAGATACGCAGTATTTT. Amino acids: CASSIVGTRGGPDTQYF.

Here the CDR3 reads CASTRDRGRGTEAFF. CDR3 coding DNA: TGTGCCAGCACAAGGGACAGGGGGCGGGGCACTGAAGCTTTCTTT. The chain couples TRBV25-1 to TRBJ1-1, with 12 bases matching TRBD1. Trimming at V came to 7 bases and at J to 4 bases, leaving 7 bases not matched to a gene. The length of the CDR3 is 15 residues. The V gene's germline CDR1 is MGHDK and CDR2 SYGVNS.